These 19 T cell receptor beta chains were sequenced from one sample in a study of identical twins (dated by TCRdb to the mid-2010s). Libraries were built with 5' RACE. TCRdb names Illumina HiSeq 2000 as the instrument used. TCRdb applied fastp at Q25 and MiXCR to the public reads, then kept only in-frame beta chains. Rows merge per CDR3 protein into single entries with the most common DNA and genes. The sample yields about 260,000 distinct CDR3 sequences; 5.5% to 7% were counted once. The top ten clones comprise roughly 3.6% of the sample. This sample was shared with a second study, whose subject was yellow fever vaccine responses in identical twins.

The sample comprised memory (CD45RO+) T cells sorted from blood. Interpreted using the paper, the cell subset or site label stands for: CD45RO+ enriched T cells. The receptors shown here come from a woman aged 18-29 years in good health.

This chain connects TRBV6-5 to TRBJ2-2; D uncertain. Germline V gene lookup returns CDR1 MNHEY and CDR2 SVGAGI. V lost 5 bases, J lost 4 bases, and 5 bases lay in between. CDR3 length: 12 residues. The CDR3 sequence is CASSRVTGELFF. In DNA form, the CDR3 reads TGTGCCAGCAGTCGAGTCACCGGGGAGCTGTTTTTT.

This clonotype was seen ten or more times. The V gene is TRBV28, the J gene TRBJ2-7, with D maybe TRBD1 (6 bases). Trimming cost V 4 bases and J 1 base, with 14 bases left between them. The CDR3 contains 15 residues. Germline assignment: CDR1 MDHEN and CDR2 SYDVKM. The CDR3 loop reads CASSSSGTPSYEQYF. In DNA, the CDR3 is TGTGCCAGCAGTTCCTCCGGGACACCATCCTACGAGCAGTACTTC.

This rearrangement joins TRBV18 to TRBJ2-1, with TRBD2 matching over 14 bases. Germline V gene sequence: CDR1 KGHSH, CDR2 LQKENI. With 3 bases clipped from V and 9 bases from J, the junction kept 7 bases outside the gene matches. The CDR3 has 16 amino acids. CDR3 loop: CASSPRLAGGPGEQFF. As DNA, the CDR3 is TGTGCCAGCTCACCGAGACTAGCGGGAGGGCCCGGTGAGCAGTTCTTC.

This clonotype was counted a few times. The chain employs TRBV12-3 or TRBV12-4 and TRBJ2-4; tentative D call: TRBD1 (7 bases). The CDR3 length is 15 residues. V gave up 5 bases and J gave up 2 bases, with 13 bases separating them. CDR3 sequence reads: CASSRQGGTKNIQYF. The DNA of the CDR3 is TGTGCCAGCAGTCGGCAGGGGGGTACCAAAAACATTCAGTACTTC.

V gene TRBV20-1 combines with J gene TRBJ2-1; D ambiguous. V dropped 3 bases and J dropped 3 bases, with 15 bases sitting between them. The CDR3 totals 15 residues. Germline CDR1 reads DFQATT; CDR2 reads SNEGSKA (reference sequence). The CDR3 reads CSASNAKGVYNEQFF. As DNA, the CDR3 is TGCAGTGCTAGTAACGCCAAAGGAGTCTACAATGAGCAGTTCTTC.

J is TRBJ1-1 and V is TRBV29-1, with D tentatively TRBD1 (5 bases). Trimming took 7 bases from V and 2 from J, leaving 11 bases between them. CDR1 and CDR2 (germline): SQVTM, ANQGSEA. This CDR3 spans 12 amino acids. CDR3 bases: TGCAGCGCCATGGGGGTAAACACTGAAGCTTTCTTT. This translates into CSAMGVNTEAFF.

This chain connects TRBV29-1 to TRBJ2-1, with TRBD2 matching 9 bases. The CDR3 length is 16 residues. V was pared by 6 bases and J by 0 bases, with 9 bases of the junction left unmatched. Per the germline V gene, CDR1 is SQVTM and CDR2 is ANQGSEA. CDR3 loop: CSVHATSGNSYNEQFF. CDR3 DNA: TGCAGCGTCCACGCGACTAGCGGAAACTCCTACAATGAGCAGTTCTTC.

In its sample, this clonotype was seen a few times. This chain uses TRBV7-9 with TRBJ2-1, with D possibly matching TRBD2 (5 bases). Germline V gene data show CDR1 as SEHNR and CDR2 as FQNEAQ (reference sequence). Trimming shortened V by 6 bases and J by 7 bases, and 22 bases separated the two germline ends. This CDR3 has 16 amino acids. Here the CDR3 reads CASSSKLEIVGNEQFF. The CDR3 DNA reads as TGTGCCAGCAGTTCAAAACTAGAGATAGTGGGTAATGAGCAGTTCTTC.

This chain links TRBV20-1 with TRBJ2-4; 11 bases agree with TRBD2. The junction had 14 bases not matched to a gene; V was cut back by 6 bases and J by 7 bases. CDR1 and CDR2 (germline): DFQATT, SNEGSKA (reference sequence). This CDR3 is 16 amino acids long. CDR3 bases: TGCAGTGCCCGGGGTGGTAGCGGGGGGGCAGGGAACATTCAGTACTTC. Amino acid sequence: CSARGGSGGAGNIQYF.

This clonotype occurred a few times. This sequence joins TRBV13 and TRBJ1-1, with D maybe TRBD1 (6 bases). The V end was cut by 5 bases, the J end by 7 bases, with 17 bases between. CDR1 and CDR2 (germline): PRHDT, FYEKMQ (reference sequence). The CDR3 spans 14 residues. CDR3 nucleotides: TGTGCCAGCAGCCGAATAGGGGGATTAGGTGAAGCTTTCTTT. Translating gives CASSRIGGLGEAFF.

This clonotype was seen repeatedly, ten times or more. CDR3 coding DNA: TGTGCCAGCAGCTTGGGGGGTATCGGGGCCGCGGAAAACATTCAGTACTTC. Protein sequence: CASSLGGIGAAENIQYF. The chain couples TRBV5-5 to TRBJ2-4; D may match TRBD1 or TRBD2 (5 bases each). CDR1 is SGHKS and CDR2 is YYEKEE in the germline V gene (reference sequence). The CDR3 extends over 17 amino acids. Trimming pared 0 bases from V and 5 bases from J, leaving 18 bases between.

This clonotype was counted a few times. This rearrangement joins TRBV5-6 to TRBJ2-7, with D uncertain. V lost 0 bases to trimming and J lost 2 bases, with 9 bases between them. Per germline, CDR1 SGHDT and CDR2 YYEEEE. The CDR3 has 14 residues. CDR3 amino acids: CASSLGFPAYEQYV. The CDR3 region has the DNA TGTGCCAGCAGCTTGGGATTCCCGGCCTACGAGCAGTACGTC.

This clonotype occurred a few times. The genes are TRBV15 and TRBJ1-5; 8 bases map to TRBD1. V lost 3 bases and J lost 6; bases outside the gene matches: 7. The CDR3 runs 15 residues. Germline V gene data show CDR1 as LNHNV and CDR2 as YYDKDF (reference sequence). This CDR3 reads CATSSGQGVPQPQHF. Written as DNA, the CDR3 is TGTGCCACCAGCAGTGGACAGGGAGTCCCTCAGCCCCAGCATTTT.

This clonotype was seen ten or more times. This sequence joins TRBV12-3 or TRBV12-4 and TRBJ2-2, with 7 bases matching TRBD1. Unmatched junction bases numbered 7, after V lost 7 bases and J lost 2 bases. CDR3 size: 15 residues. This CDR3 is CASTIDRANTGELFF. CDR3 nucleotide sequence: TGTGCCAGCACCATAGACAGGGCCAACACCGGGGAGCTGTTTTTT.

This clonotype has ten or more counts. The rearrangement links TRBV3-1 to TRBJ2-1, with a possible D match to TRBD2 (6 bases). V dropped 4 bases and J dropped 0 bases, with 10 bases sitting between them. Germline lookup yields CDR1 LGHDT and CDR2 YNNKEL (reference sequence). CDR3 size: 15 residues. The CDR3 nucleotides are TGTGCCAGCAGCCTCGGGGGAAACTCCTACAATGAGCAGTTCTTC. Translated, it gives CASSLGGNSYNEQFF.

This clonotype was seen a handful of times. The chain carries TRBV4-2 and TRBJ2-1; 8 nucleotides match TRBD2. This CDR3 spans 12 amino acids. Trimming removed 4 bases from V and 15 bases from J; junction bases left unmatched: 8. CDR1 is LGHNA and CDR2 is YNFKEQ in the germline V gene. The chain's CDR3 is CASSPDGGERFF. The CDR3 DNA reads TGTGCCAGCAGCCCTGACGGGGGGGAGAGGTTCTTC.

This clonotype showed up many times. As DNA, the CDR3 is TGTGCCAGCAGCCCTCTGACAGTCACAGATACGCAGTATTTT. It translates to CASSPLTVTDTQYF. The rearrangement uses TRBV3-1 and TRBJ2-3; the D gene is possibly TRBD1 (5 bases). This CDR3 has 14 amino acids. Germline assignment: CDR1 LGHDT and CDR2 YNNKEL (reference sequence). Trimming took off 4 bases at V and 2 bases at J, with 10 bases between the two ends.

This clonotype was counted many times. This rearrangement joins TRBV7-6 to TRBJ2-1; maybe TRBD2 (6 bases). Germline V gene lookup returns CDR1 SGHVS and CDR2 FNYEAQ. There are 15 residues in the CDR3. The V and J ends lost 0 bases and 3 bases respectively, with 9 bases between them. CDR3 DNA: TGTGCCAGCAGCTTAGCCCAGGGAGGCTACAATGAGCAGTTCTTC. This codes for CASSLAQGGYNEQFF.

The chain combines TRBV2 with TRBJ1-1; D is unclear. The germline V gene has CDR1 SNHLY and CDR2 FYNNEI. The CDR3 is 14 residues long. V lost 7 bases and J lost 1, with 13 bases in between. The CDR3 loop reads CASTLRPGNTEAFF. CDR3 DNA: TGTGCCAGCACCCTACGGCCAGGGAACACTGAAGCTTTCTTT.